The rows below give T cell receptor beta chains drawn from one sample of a study of a mutant IDH1 vaccine in newly diagnosed glioma. No antigen has been identified for these receptors. The table came from immunoSEQ multiplex PCR; TCRdb's copy has only in-frame clones and leaves some out. The table lists about 94,000 clones, just under 90% of them singletons. The specimen comprised PBMCs, sampled from a glioma patient whose treatment included an IDH1 peptide vaccine. These receptors all come from a woman aged 50 to 60 with glioma. Each CDR3 is given with its conserved first and last residue. A D gene is named only where the DNA matches it firmly. A clone size is listed for some rows: how often the clone was seen (once, few, many), or a class if it is expanded.

15 | - | TRBJ2-5 | TRBV5-8 | TRBD2 | CASSLASGLPGTQYF | TGTGCCAGCAGCTTGGCCTCGGGACTACCGGGGACCCAGTACTTC
15 | - | TRBJ1-6 | TRBV9 | - | CASSVDTGSGSPLHF | TGTGCCAGCAGCGTAGACACAGGGTCAGGTTCACCCCTCCACTTT
14 | - | TRBJ2-1 | TRBV30 | TRBD2 | CAWSVLAGSAEQFF | TGTGCCTGGAGTGTACTAGCGGGTTCGGCTGAGCAGTTCTTC
15 | - | TRBJ2-3 | TRBV10-3 | - | CAISEIDLSTDTQYF | TGTGCCATCAGTGAGATTGACCTTAGCACAGATACGCAGTATTTT
14 | - | TRBJ1-5 | TRBV5-6 | - | CASSLGAGNQPQHF | TGTGCCAGCAGCTTGGGGGCTGGGAACCAGCCCCAGCATTTT
13 | - | TRBJ1-3 | TRBV2 | - | CASSPSSGNTIYF | TGTGCCAGCAGCCCGTCCTCTGGAAACACCATATATTTT
12 | - | TRBJ1-1 | TRBV19 | - | CASSVRETSAFF | TGTGCCAGTAGTGTTAGGGAAACTTCGGCTTTCTTT
15 | - | TRBJ2-5 | TRBV6-5 | TRBD2 | CASRFQRTRWETQYF | TGTGCCAGCAGATTCCAAAGGACTAGATGGGAGACCCAGTACTTC
17 | - | TRBJ1-2 | TRBV5-4 | TRBD1 | CASSYGASGQGEHGYTF | TGTGCCAGCAGCTATGGGGCCTCGGGACAGGGCGAGCATGGCTACACCTTC
15 | - | TRBJ2-7 | TRBV7-2 | TRBD1 | CASSPGGAGPYEQYF | TGTGCCAGCAGCCCAGGGGGAGCAGGGCCCTACGAGCAGTACTTC
15 | few | TRBJ1-1 | TRBV10-3 | TRBD1 | CAISESRRGHTEAFF | TGTGCCATCAGTGAGTCGAGAAGGGGGCACACTGAAGCTTTCTTT
15 | - | TRBJ2-7 | TRBV7-9 | - | CASSLPGESSAEQYF | TGTGCCAGCAGTTTACCCGGGGAAAGCAGCGCCGAGCAGTACTTC
14 | - | TRBJ2-2 | TRBV2 | TRBD2 | CASSTSGNTGELFF | TGTGCCAGCAGTACTAGCGGGAACACCGGGGAGCTGTTTTTT
12 | - | TRBJ2-1 | TRBV30 | - | CAWNGGYNEQFF | TGTGCCTGGAACGGGGGCTACAATGAGCAGTTCTTC
15 | - | TRBJ1-5 | TRBV7-6 | - | CASSLEDSDNQPQHF | TGTGCCAGCAGCTTAGAAGACAGTGACAATCAGCCCCAGCATTTT
18 | - | TRBJ2-1 | TRBV11-2 | TRBD2 | CASRGASGRNYRGNEQFF | TGTGCCAGCCGCGGGGCTAGCGGGAGGAACTACAGGGGGAATGAGCAGTTCTTC
17 | - | TRBJ1-5 | TRBV7-8 | - | CASSSPHGAGPNQPQHF | TGTGCCAGCAGCTCTCCCCACGGGGCGGGGCCTAATCAGCCCCAGCATTTT
10 | - | TRBJ2-1 | TRBV12-2 | - | CASRHPKQFF | TGTGCAAGTCGCCACCCTAAGCAGTTCTTC
12 | - | TRBJ2-5 | TRBV30 | TRBD2 | CAWGLAGETQYF | TGTGCCTGGGGACTAGCGGGAGAGACCCAGTACTTC
15 | - | TRBJ2-3 | TRBV27 | TRBD1 | CASSLGTGATDTQYF | TGTGCCAGCAGTTTGGGGACAGGGGCCACAGATACGCAGTATTTT
13 | - | TRBJ2-7 | TRBV28 | - | CATRAGMTYEQYF | TGTGCCACCCGGGCGGGGATGACCTACGAGCAGTACTTC
11 | - | TRBJ2-7 | TRBV29-1 | - | CSVVQPYEQYF | TGCAGCGTTGTACAGCCCTACGAGCAGTACTTC
14 | - | TRBJ1-1 | TRBV12-5 | - | CASGLSAGDTEAFF | TGTGCTAGTGGTTTGTCGGCAGGGGACACTGAAGCTTTCTTT
14 | - | TRBJ1-1 | TRBV29-1 | - | CSVEVRLVKTEAFF | TGCAGCGTTGAAGTTAGACTGGTGAAGACTGAAGCTTTCTTT
14 | - | TRBJ2-3 | TRBV28 | - | CATVPEVPGNTQYF | TGTGCCACAGTCCCTGAGGTGCCGGGGAATACGCAGTATTTT
15 | - | TRBJ1-2 | TRBV27 | TRBD1 | CASSLTTSGGGGYTF | TGTGCCAGCAGTTTAACGACTTCAGGGGGCGGAGGCTACACCTTC
11 | - | TRBJ1-2 | TRBV20-1 | TRBD1 | CVPGGEAGYTF | TGTGTCCCAGGGGGCGAGGCTGGCTACACCTTC
16 | few | TRBJ1-2 | TRBV6-1 | - | CASSEARLAKDYGYTF | TGTGCCAGCAGTGAAGCGCGTTTAGCTAAGGACTATGGCTACACCTTC
14 | - | TRBJ1-5 | TRBV6-5 | - | CASSYSIGTQPQHF | TGTGCCAGCAGTTACTCGATAGGGACTCAGCCCCAGCATTTT
15 | - | TRBJ1-3 | TRBV28 | TRBD1 | CASSFGTGERNTIYF | TGTGCCAGCAGTTTTGGGACAGGGGAAAGAAACACCATATATTTT
18 | once | TRBJ2-1 | TRBV7-9 | TRBD2 | CASRPYPGTSGSYNEQFF | TGTGCCAGCAGGCCATACCCCGGGACTAGCGGGAGCTACAATGAGCAGTTCTTC
15 | - | TRBJ2-3 | TRBV5-1 | TRBD1 | CASRSTGGGADTQYF | TGCGCCAGCAGGTCGACAGGGGGCGGCGCAGATACGCAGTATTTT
18 | - | TRBJ2-2 | TRBV19 | TRBD1 | CASSITGQGFEDTGELFF | TGTGCCAGTAGTATCACCGGACAGGGGTTTGAGGACACCGGGGAGCTGTTTTTT